These 3 T cell receptor beta chains were all obtained from the same sample, sequenced in a study of T cells in Graves' hyperthyroidism and ophthalmopathy. Authors of the study amplified TCR beta CDR3 regions from RNA transcripts. During a first-round RT-PCR of the TCR CDR3, the HTBI primer set was used. TCRdb reprocessed the multiplex PCR reads with MiXCR, giving one entry per CDR3 protein. The sample has about 260,000 distinct CDR3 sequences, about a sixth seen once. The material sequenced was blood. The receptors here all came from a woman under 30 with Graves' ophthalmopathy.

This clonotype has at least ten counts. The rearrangement links TRBV27 to TRBJ1-2; D is unresolved. Deletions cut 6 bases from V and 8 bases from J, with 19 bases between. The germline V gene encodes CDR1 MNHEY and CDR2 SMNVEV (reference sequence). The CDR3 is made up of 14 amino acids. Written as DNA, the CDR3 is TGTGCCAGCAGAGACCCCTCCCCTAGACGGGGCTACACCTTC. Residues: CASRDPSPRRGYTF.

This clonotype was seen ten or more times. The rearrangement uses TRBV12-5 and TRBJ2-5; D not certain. The CDR3 extends over 13 amino acids. The V gene's germline CDR1 is LGHNT and CDR2 FRNRAP. The germline V and J ends were trimmed by 6 bases and 7 bases, with 15 bases remaining between them. The CDR3 here is CASGVGQPGTQYF. CDR3 DNA: TGTGCTAGTGGGGTGGGTCAACCTGGGACCCAGTACTTC.

This clonotype was detected ten times or more. J is TRBJ1-3 and V is TRBV2; 8 bases align to TRBD1. CDR1 and CDR2 from the germline V gene are SNHLY and FYNNEI. The CDR3 is made up of 14 amino acids. V lost 11 bases, J lost 2 bases, and 8 bases stayed unmatched. The CDR3 here is CAATGDETGNTIYF. DNA of the CDR3: TGTGCCGCGACAGGGGATGAGACTGGAAACACCATATATTTT. Using reference TRBV2 and TRBJ1-3 for the parts outside the CDR3, the full variable domain is EPEVTQTPSHQVTQMGQEVILRCVPISNHLYFYWYRQILGQKVEFLVSFYNNEISEKSEIFDDQFSVERPDGSNFTLKIRSTKLEDSAMYFCAATGDETGNTIYFGEGSWLTVV.